Shown below are 6 T cell receptor beta chains from a single sample sequenced in a study of cytomegalovirus exposure and HLA in healthy donors. The PCR had 60 Vbeta and 13 Jbeta primers. The assay was immunoSEQ multiplex PCR, and TCRdb's table has in-frame clones only and misses some. The data show 190,000 or so clones, with about four fifths seen just once and roughly 1.5% held by the top ten. The sample consisted of PBMCs. These receptors all come from a man aged 50-59 years in good health and CMV-seronegative.

This rearrangement joins TRBV18 to TRBJ2-1, with D hard to call. The CDR3 runs 14 residues. CDR1 and CDR2 (germline): KGHSH, LQKENI. Between the trimmed V and J ends, which lost 0 bases and 4 bases, there was a span of 7 bases. CDR3 nucleotide sequence: TGTGCCAGCTCACCACCGGTCCAGTACAATGAGCAGTTCTTC. Translating gives CASSPPVQYNEQFF.

The V call is TRBV19, the J call TRBJ2-5; no firm D call. The CDR3 is made up of 15 amino acids. The germline gives CDR1 LNHDA, CDR2 SQIVND (reference sequence). The V and J ends lost 6 bases and 5 bases respectively, with 19 bases between them. The CDR3 DNA reads TGTGCCAGTAGCCCAGTTCGGTCTCTCGGGGAGACCCAGTACTTC. As protein: CASSPVRSLGETQYF. The full variable domain, with the rest looked up from reference TRBV19 and TRBJ2-5, is DGGITQSPKYLFRKEGQNVTLSCEQNLNHDAMYWYRQDPGQGLRLIYYSQIVNDFQKGDIAEGYSVSREKKESFPLTVTSAQKNPTAFYLCASSPVRSLGETQYFGPGTRLLVL.

This chain connects TRBV30 to TRBJ2-1, with a possible D match to TRBD2 (6 bases). The CDR3 consists of 15 residues. With 2 bases removed from V and 3 bases from J, the gap between germline ends came to 14 bases. Germline lookup yields CDR1 GTSNPN and CDR2 SVGIG (reference sequence). The CDR3 spells CAWSPTGLNYNEQFF. Here the CDR3 DNA reads TGTGCCTGGAGTCCCACGGGACTCAACTACAATGAGCAGTTCTTC.

For this clone: This sample also contains other DNA sequences that code for the same CDR3. The chain carries TRBV6-1 and TRBJ1-2; TRBD1 matches 8 bases. The trim removed 3 bases at V and 4 bases at J, leaving 1 base unmatched. The CDR3 covers 13 residues. Germline CDR1 reads MNHNS; CDR2 reads SASEGT. CDR3 in amino acids: CASSEQGAYGYTF. CDR3 coding DNA: TGTGCCAGCAGTGAGCAGGGGGCCTATGGCTACACCTTC.

There are a few counts of this clone. The chain couples TRBV2 to TRBJ1-5, with D possibly matching TRBD1 (6 bases). Trimming stripped 5 bases from V and 5 bases from J, with 10 bases between. CDR3 length: 13 amino acids. Per germline, CDR1 SNHLY and CDR2 FYNNEI. The CDR3, as DNA: TGTGCCAGCAGTTATACAGGGCATCAGCCCCAGCATTTT. This encodes CASSYTGHQPQHF.

The chain combines TRBV18 with TRBJ2-3; 13 bases agree with TRBD2. The junction had 2 bases not matched to a gene; V was cut back by 1 base and J by 1 base. The CDR3 covers 17 residues. The V gene's germline CDR1 is KGHSH and CDR2 LQKENI. The CDR3 DNA reads as TGTGCCAGCTCACCACTCGGGACTAGCGGGGGCACAGATACGCAGTATTTT. Protein: CASSPLGTSGGTDTQYF.